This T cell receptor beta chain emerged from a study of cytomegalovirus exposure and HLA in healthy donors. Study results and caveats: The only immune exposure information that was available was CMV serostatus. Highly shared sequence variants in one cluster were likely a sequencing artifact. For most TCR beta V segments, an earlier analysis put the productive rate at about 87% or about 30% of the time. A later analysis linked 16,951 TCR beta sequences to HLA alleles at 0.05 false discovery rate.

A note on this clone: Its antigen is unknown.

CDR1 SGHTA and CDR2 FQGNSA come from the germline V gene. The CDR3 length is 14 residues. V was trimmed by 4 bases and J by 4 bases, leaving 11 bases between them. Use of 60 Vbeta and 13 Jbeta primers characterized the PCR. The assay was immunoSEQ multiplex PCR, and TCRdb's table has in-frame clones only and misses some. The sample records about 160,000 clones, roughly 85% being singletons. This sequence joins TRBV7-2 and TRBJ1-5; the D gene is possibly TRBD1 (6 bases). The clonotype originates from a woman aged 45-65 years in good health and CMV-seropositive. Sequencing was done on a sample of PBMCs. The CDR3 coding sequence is TGTGCCAGCAGCTCTGGACAGCCGAATCAGCCCCAGCATTTT. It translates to CASSSGQPNQPQHF.